The following is a T cell receptor (beta chain) sequence with its context. Its antigen is currently unknown. The source of the sample is a study of cytomegalovirus exposure and HLA in healthy donors. The PCR had 60 Vbeta and 13 Jbeta primers. TCRdb keeps only in-frame clones here, not all; method: immunoSEQ multiplex PCR. The sample shows tens of thousands of clones, around 76% of them seen only once. General study points: The dataset shows that most TCR sequences were rare, while some public TCRs occurred in many donors. Reports indicate that TCR beta sequences accurately predicted the HLA-A and HLA-B alleles of most subjects. A later analysis reportedly found fewer N-insertions in an Asian-associated ancestry cluster than the roughly 670-donor mean. Later on, an analysis tied approximately 17,000 TCR beta sequences to HLA alleles at 0.05 false discovery rate.

The CDR3 sequence is 14 residues long. Trimming stripped 6 bases from V and 4 bases from J, with 13 bases between. Germline CDR1 reads MDHEN; CDR2 reads SYDVKM. Sequences were obtained from PBMCs. V gene TRBV28 combines with J gene TRBJ1-3; perhaps TRBD1 as D (6 bases). The TCR originated in a male donor in good health and CMV-seropositive. CDR3 in amino acids: CASRQGGSGNTIYF. The CDR3 bases are TGTGCCAGCAGGCAAGGGGGATCGGGAAACACCATATATTTT.